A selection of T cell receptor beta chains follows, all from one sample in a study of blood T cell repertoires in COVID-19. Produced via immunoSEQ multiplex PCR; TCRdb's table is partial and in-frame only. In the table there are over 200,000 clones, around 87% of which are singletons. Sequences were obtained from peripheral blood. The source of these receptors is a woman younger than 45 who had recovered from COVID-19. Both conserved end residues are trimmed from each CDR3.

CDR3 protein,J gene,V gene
ASSPPGTGGTEAF,TRBJ1-1,TRBV18
ASSLRGRQAYEQY,TRBJ2-7,TRBV5-6
ASSGGVSYNEKLF,TRBJ1-4,TRBV5-6
ASSVTGLSYNSPLH,TRBJ1-6,TRBV9
ASSLDLGQPTYTQY,TRBJ2-3,TRBV7-2
ASSSLAGDYNEQF,TRBJ2-1,TRBV5-1
ASSSTLARAPHEQY,TRBJ2-7,TRBV5-5
ASSPTGEVETQY,TRBJ2-5,TRBV18
ASSLGQDPAIYGYT,TRBJ1-2,TRBV5-1
ASTKDRLSYEQY,TRBJ2-7,TRBV27
ASRTGSDNTDTQY,TRBJ2-3,TRBV2
ASSVLRTDTQY,TRBJ2-3,TRBV6-6
ASSQVQVQY,TRBJ2-7,TRBV14
ASSLIRGSYEQY,TRBJ2-7,TRBV7-2
ASNLLALDRYGYT,TRBJ1-2,TRBV6-6
ASSLGGGSYEQY,TRBJ2-7,TRBV7-8
ASSSGTGDEQY,TRBJ2-7,TRBV5-1
ASSSKGQGYNEQF,TRBJ2-1,TRBV7-9
ASSLTPGAGANVLT,TRBJ2-6,TRBV5-6
ATARFPLASDTQY,TRBJ2-3,TRBV19
ASSHDAGRLTEAF,TRBJ1-1,TRBV4-3
ASSLETGTALKQY,TRBJ2-7,TRBV7-2
ASSLAGSVGGYT,TRBJ1-2,TRBV27